These T cell receptor beta chains were read from a single sample in a study of cytomegalovirus exposure and HLA in healthy donors. TCRdb's copy holds only in-frame clones and misses some; the assay was immunoSEQ multiplex PCR. The sample data list 150,000 or so clones. Specimen: PBMCs. The receptors come from a woman between 18 and 29 years old in good health and CMV-seronegative. Each CDR3 is given with its conserved first and last residue. The order of the fields is J gene, V gene, D gene, CDR3 DNA, CDR3 protein. The D gene is left open where the match is weak.

>TRBJ1-5|TRBV19|TRBD1
TGTGCCAGTAGTATAGATCCCGGGACAGGTTTAGATCAGCCCCAGCATTTT
CASSIDPGTGLDQPQHF
>TRBJ2-1|TRBV9|NA
TGTGCCAGCAGCGCGGAGTCCTACAATGAGCAGTTCTTC
CASSAESYNEQFF
>TRBJ2-2|TRBV10-3|TRBD2
TGTGCCATCAGTGAGCCCGGTCTAGCGGGCACAAACACCGGGGAGCTGTTTTTT
CAISEPGLAGTNTGELFF
>TRBJ2-1|TRBV29-1|TRBD2
TGCAGCGTTGAAACGGGAGGGCATAGGTATGAGCAGTTCTTC
CSVETGGHRYEQFF
>TRBJ2-1|TRBV2|NA
TGTGCCAGCAGGGACTCGGGCAATGAGCAGTTCTTC
CASRDSGNEQFF
>TRBJ2-7|TRBV2|TRBD2
TGTGCCAGCAGTGAAGCGCTTCTTGGTCCTAGCGGGAAGAGTAACGAGCAGTACTTC
CASSEALLGPSGKSNEQYF
>TRBJ1-1|TRBV28|TRBD1
TGTGCCAGCACCAAACAGGGGGCGCGCACTGAAGCTTTCTTT
CASTKQGARTEAFF
>TRBJ1-2|TRBV5-1|TRBD1
TGCGCCAGCAGCTTGGGGGACAGGTACTATGGCTACACCTTC
CASSLGDRYYGYTF
>TRBJ2-3|TRBV6-5|TRBD1
TGTGCCAGCACCGCCCCCGGGACAGGGCCCGATACGCAGTATTTT
CASTAPGTGPDTQYF
>TRBJ2-2|TRBV13|TRBD1
TGTGCCAGCAGCTTAGGAGGACAGGGTGGTCCCGGGGAGCTGTTTTTT
CASSLGGQGGPGELFF
>TRBJ2-7|TRBV15|NA
TGTGCCACCAAGTTGGGCAGGGGATTAGGCGAGCAGTACTTC
CATKLGRGLGEQYF
>TRBJ1-3|TRBV9|TRBD1
TGTGCCAGCACCCGGTCAGGGGGCTCTGGAAACACCATATATTTT
CASTRSGGSGNTIYF
>TRBJ2-7|TRBV6-6|TRBD1
TGTGCCATCGCCAGGGCAGGGGGTGTAGGCGAGCAGTACTTC
CAIARAGGVGEQYF
>TRBJ2-1|TRBV2|TRBD2
TGTGCCAGCAGGAGGTTGACTAGCGGGAGTGATGAGCAGTTCTTC
CASRRLTSGSDEQFF
>TRBJ2-3|TRBV9|NA
TGTGCCAGCAGCGTAGCCGGACTACTCTCAGATACGCAGTATTTT
CASSVAGLLSDTQYF
>TRBJ1-5|TRBV19|NA
TGTGCCAGTAGTATCGCAGGGGATGGTCAGCCCCAGCATTTT
CASSIAGDGQPQHF
>TRBJ2-7|TRBV7-2|TRBD1
TGTGCCAGCAGCCACCGGGACAGGCCCTACGAGCAGTACTTC
CASSHRDRPYEQYF
>TRBJ2-1|TRBV7-3|NA
TGTGCCAGCAGCCCCAAGCGCTTGTTAACGGGGAATGAGCAGTTCTTC
CASSPKRLLTGNEQFF
>TRBJ2-5|TRBV11-3|NA
TGTGCCAGCAGAATAGAAGAGACCCAGTACTTC
CASRIEETQYF
>TRBJ2-2|TRBV14|NA
TGTGCCAGCAGCCGTATCCTGAACACCGGGGAGCTGTTTTTT
CASSRILNTGELFF
>TRBJ1-1|TRBV4-1|NA
TGCGCCAGCAGCCAAGAGGGGGGAAGTATGAACACTGAAGCTTTCTTT
CASSQEGGSMNTEAFF
>TRBJ1-5|TRBV7-8|TRBD1
TGTGCCAGCAGCTCTTACGGGACAGGGTATCAGCCCCAGCATTTT
CASSSYGTGYQPQHF
>TRBJ1-1|TRBV4-2|NA
TGTGCCAGCAGCCAAGGTGCGGGCCGCGCTGAAGCTTTCTTT
CASSQGAGRAEAFF
>TRBJ2-2|TRBV4-3|TRBD2
TGCGCCAGCAGCTACCGTCGGGGACTAACCACCGGGGAGCTGTTTTTT
CASSYRRGLTTGELFF
>TRBJ1-1|TRBV20-1|NA
TGCAGTGCTAGAGATCTGGCACAAGCTTTCTTT
CSARDLAQAFF
>TRBJ2-7|TRBV7-9|TRBD2
TGTGCCAGCACCATAGGGTTTAGCGGGAGTAATGAGCAGTACTTC
CASTIGFSGSNEQYF
>TRBJ1-2|TRBV19|NA
TGTGCCAGTAGTATTTTTCCTCAGGAGGTCTATGGCTACACCTTC
CASSIFPQEVYGYTF
>TRBJ2-1|TRBV27|NA
TGTGCCAGCAGTCCTCGACAGGGCTCCGGGACTAGCAATGAGCAGTTCTTC
CASSPRQGSGTSNEQFF
>TRBJ2-3|TRBV5-6|NA
TGTGCCAGCAGCATACCAGTGAACACAGATACGCAGTATTTT
CASSIPVNTDTQYF
>TRBJ2-7|TRBV30|NA
TGTGCCTGGAGTTCGGGGGACTCCTACGAGCAGTACTTC
CAWSSGDSYEQYF
>TRBJ1-2|TRBV18|TRBD1
TGTGCCAGCTCACGGACAGGGTCCCCTGGCTACACCTTC
CASSRTGSPGYTF
>TRBJ2-2|TRBV5-1|NA
TGCGCCAGCAGCTTGGCCTTGGGCAACGGGGAGCTGTTTTTT
CASSLALGNGELFF
>TRBJ1-3|TRBV2|TRBD1
TGTGCCAGCACCAGAAACAGGGGTGGAAACACCATATATTTT
CASTRNRGGNTIYF
>TRBJ2-7|TRBV6-1|TRBD1
TGTGCCAGCAGTGACCCGGGACAGGGGGCCTACGAGCAGTACTTC
CASSDPGQGAYEQYF
>TRBJ2-1|TRBV19|TRBD2
TGTGCCAGTAGTATTGCTAGCGGGGTCGTTTCGGGTGAGCAGTTCTTC
CASSIASGVVSGEQFF
>TRBJ2-1|TRBV27|TRBD2
TGTGCCAGCAGTTCCGCAGCGGGAGGGAAGAATGAGCAGTTCTTC
CASSSAAGGKNEQFF
>TRBJ1-1|TRBV7-2|NA
TGTGCCAGCAGCTTAGTTGTCCGCGACGCGGGCACTGAAGCTTTCTTT
CASSLVVRDAGTEAFF
>TRBJ1-2|TRBV7-9|TRBD1
TGTGCCAGCAGCCTAAAGACAGGGCTGGTAGACCCTAACTATGGCTACACCTTC
CASSLKTGLVDPNYGYTF
>TRBJ2-1|TRBV5-5|TRBD2
TGTGCCAGCAATTTGAGGTATCTAGCGGTGTACAATGAGCAGTTCTTC
CASNLRYLAVYNEQFF
>TRBJ2-7|TRBV14|TRBD2
TGTGCCAGCAGACGGGGGGGGCAGGCCTACGAGCAGTACTTC
CASRRGGQAYEQYF
>TRBJ2-5|TRBV10-2|TRBD2
TGCGCCACTAGCGGGAGGGGGCCAGAGACCCAGTACTTC
CATSGRGPETQYF
>TRBJ1-1|TRBV2|TRBD1
TGTGCCAGCAGTGGGACAGGAATTGATACTGAAGCTTTCTTT
CASSGTGIDTEAFF
>TRBJ2-1|TRBV2|TRBD1
TGTGCCAGCAGTAGGGACAGGGTCCGGGAGCAGTTCTTC
CASSRDRVREQFF